This T cell receptor beta chain was found in a study of cytomegalovirus exposure and HLA in healthy donors. Nominally healthy donors provided the samples, though records likely missed some immune exposures. Whole-study findings and limits: TCR beta sequences reportedly predicted most subjects' HLA-A and HLA-B alleles accurately. A later analysis found that most CMV-associated TCR beta chains appeared HLA-restricted.

The study ran its PCR with 60 Vbeta and 13 Jbeta primers. TCRdb keeps only in-frame clones here, not all; method: immunoSEQ multiplex PCR. The sample includes 120,000 to 150,000 clones, approximately 82% of them seen just once. V lost 6 bases to trimming and J lost 5 bases, with 14 bases between them. This CDR3 contains 13 residues. CDR1 is SGHRS and CDR2 is YFSETQ in the germline V gene. As concerns this clone: Its cognate antigen is unknown.

The origin of this receptor is a man aged 35 to 55 in good health and CMV-seronegative. This chain links TRBV5-1 with TRBJ2-5, with D perhaps TRBD2 (5 bases). Sequenced: PBMCs. The CDR3 loop reads CASTDLQPETQYF. CDR3 DNA sequence: TGCGCCAGCACGGACTTGCAGCCCGAGACCCAGTACTTC.